A selection of T cell receptor beta chains follows, all from one sample in a study of blood T cells in healthy people across ages. One entry per CDR3 protein results from TCRdb running MiXCR on the 5' RACE reads. The sample lists some 1,800,000 distinct CDR3 sequences, roughly 43% occurring once. The specimen was blood. The receptors derive from a human donor in good health. Both conserved end residues are part of each CDR3. The D gene is left open where the match is weak. Size tells how often a clone was seen (once, few, many) or the class of an expanded clone, and some rows leave it out.

>TRBJ2-3|-|-|TRBV20-1
CSADMRGVTDTQYF
TGCAGTGCTGATATGAGGGGAGTCACAGATACGCAGTATTTT
>TRBJ1-5|-|TRBD1|TRBV3-1
CVSSQEGQGVRQPQHF
TGTGTCAGCAGCCAAGAGGGGCAGGGGGTAAGGCAGCCCCAGCATTTT
>TRBJ1-1|-|-|TRBV4-1
CASGQERFLNTEAFF
TGCGCCAGCGGCCAAGAGAGGTTCCTGAACACTGAAGCTTTCTTT
>TRBJ2-7|-|-|TRBV28
CASSSAGRSYEQYF
TGTGCCAGCTCAAGTGCAGGACGCTCCTACGAGCAGTACTTC
>TRBJ2-7|-|TRBD1|TRBV5-1
CASNPTGKIYEQYF
TGCGCCAGCAACCCGACAGGGAAAATTTACGAGCAGTACTTC
>TRBJ2-7|few|-|TRBV20-1
CSARLYYEQYF
TGCAGTGCTAGGCTATACTACGAGCAGTACTTC
>TRBJ2-5|few|-|TRBV5-5
CASSLGRPVGQETQYF
TGTGCCAGCAGCTTGGGAAGGCCGGTGGGCCAAGAGACCCAGTACTTC
>TRBJ2-2|-|TRBD2|TRBV4-1
CASSQEGGLAGLTGELFF
TGCGCCAGCAGCCAAGAGGGAGGACTAGCGGGGTTAACCGGGGAGCTGTTTTTT
>TRBJ2-1|-|TRBD1|TRBV7-2
CASPAGTGGANNEQFF
TGTGCCAGCCCAGCGGGGACAGGGGGAGCTAACAATGAGCAGTTCTTC
>TRBJ2-7|-|-|TRBV3-1
CASSQEAYDRTYEQYF
TGTGCCAGCAGCCAAGAAGCTTACGACAGAACCTACGAGCAGTACTTC
>TRBJ2-1|-|TRBD1|TRBV20-1
CSARAPGQGAVAEQFF
TGCAGTGCTAGGGCACCGGGACAGGGAGCGGTCGCTGAGCAGTTCTTC
>TRBJ1-6|-|-|TRBV7-2
CASTLEVRDISSLHF
TGTGCCAGCACCCTTGAGGTCCGGGATATTTCATCCCTCCACTTT
>TRBJ2-1|-|-|TRBV25-1
CASSVRGTSYNEQFF
TGTGCCAGCAGTGTCCGGGGTACCTCCTACAATGAGCAGTTCTTC
>TRBJ2-5|-|TRBD1|TRBV4-3
CASSHRDRGQETQYF
TGCGCCAGCAGCCATCGGGACAGGGGGCAAGAGACCCAGTACTTC
>TRBJ2-5|-|TRBD2|TRBV15
CATSRALAGGMKTQYF
TGTGCCACCAGCAGAGCCCTCGCGGGGGGTATGAAGACCCAGTACTTC
>TRBJ2-3|-|TRBD2|TRBV7-3
CASSPTSGGHADTQYF
TGTGCCAGCAGCCCGACTAGCGGGGGCCACGCAGATACGCAGTATTTT
>TRBJ2-7|few|TRBD1|TRBV28
CASSLAGGLQYF
TGTGCCAGCAGTTTAGCAGGGGGCCTGCAGTACTTC
>TRBJ1-1|many|-|TRBV5-4
CASSLSRGMNTEAFF
TGTGCCAGCAGCTTGTCACGAGGGATGAACACTGAAGCTTTCTTT
>TRBJ2-3|few|-|TRBV6-5
CASSSRGTTDTQYF
TGTGCCAGCAGTTCGCGGGGAACCACAGATACGCAGTATTTT
>TRBJ2-2|-|-|TRBV29-1
CSVEWSGELFF
TGCAGCGTTGAGTGGTCCGGGGAGCTGTTTTTT
>TRBJ1-1|-|TRBD1|TRBV20-1
CSAKGQLVTEAFF
TGCAGTGCCAAGGGACAGTTGGTCACTGAAGCTTTCTTT
>TRBJ2-3|-|-|TRBV18
CASSPTGGSNTDTQYF
TGTGCCAGCTCACCAACTGGAGGTTCCAACACAGATACGCAGTATTTT
>TRBJ2-3|few|-|TRBV4-3
CASSQEWTPWGTDTQYF
TGCGCCAGCAGCCAAGAATGGACTCCCTGGGGCACAGATACGCAGTATTTT
>TRBJ1-1|few|TRBD1|TRBV5-1
CASSWDRMNTEAFF
TGCGCCAGCAGCTGGGACAGGATGAACACTGAAGCTTTCTTT
>TRBJ2-7|-|-|TRBV30
CAWSVSRIRDEQYF
TGTGCCTGGAGTGTTAGCAGGATAAGGGACGAGCAGTACTTC
>TRBJ2-5|-|-|TRBV2
CASKYPDGQETQYF
TGTGCCAGCAAATATCCGGACGGCCAAGAGACCCAGTACTTC
>TRBJ1-2|-|-|TRBV20-1
CSARPSGEYGYTF
TGCAGTGCTCGCCCCTCGGGGGAATATGGCTACACCTTC
>TRBJ2-7|few|-|TRBV20-1
CSALDRRSYEQYF
TGCAGTGCTTTGGACAGACGCTCCTACGAGCAGTACTTC